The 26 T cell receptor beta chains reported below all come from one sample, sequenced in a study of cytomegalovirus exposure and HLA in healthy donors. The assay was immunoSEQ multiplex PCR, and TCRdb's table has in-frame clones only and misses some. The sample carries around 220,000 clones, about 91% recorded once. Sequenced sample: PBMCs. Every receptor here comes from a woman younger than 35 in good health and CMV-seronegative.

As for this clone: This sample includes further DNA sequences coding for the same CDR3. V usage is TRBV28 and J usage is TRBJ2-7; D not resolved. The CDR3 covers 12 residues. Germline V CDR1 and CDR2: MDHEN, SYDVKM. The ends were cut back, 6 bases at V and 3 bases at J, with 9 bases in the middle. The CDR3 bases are TGTGCCAGCAGGGCAGGTAACTACGAGCAGTACTTC. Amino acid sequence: CASRAGNYEQYF.

Here the CDR3 reads CASSYSSGSGETQYF. The CDR3 coding sequence is TGTGCCAGCAGCTATAGTAGCGGGAGTGGAGAGACCCAGTACTTC. The chain employs TRBV11-3 and TRBJ2-5, with 9 nucleotides matching TRBD2. The J segment lost 4 bases and the V segment lost 4 bases, leaving 7 bases of the junction unmatched. This CDR3 is built from 15 residues. The germline V gene has CDR1 SGHNT and CDR2 YENEEA.

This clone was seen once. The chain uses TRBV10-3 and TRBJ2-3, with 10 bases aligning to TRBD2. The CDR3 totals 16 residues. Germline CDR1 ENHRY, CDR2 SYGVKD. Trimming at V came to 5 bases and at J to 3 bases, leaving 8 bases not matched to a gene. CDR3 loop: CAISLQAGGPTDTQYF. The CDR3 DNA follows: TGTGCCATCAGTTTGCAAGCGGGAGGGCCAACAGATACGCAGTATTTT.

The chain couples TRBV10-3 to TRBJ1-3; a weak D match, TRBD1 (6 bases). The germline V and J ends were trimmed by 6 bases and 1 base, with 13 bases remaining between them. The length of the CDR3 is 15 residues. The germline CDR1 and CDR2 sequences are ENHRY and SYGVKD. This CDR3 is CAISKDSSSGNTIYF. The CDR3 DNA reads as TGTGCCATCAGCAAGGACAGCTCTTCTGGAAACACCATATATTTT.

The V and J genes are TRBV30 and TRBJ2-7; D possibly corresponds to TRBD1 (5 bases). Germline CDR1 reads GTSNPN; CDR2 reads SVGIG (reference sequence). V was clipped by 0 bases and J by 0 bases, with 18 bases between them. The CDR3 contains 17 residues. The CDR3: CAWSVRGHRLSSYEQYF. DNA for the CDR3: TGTGCCTGGAGTGTACGAGGACACCGACTTAGCTCCTACGAGCAGTACTTC.

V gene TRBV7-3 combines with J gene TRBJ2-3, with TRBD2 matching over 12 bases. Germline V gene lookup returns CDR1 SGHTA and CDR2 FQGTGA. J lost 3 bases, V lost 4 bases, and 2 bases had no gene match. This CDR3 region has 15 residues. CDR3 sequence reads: CASSSTSGRTDTQYF. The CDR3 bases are TGTGCCAGCAGCTCGACTAGCGGGAGAACAGATACGCAGTATTTT. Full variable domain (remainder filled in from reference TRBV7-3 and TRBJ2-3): GAGVSQTPSNKVTEKGKYVELRCDPISGHTALYWYRQSLGQGPEFLIYFQGTGAADDSGLPNDRFFAVRPEGSVSTLKIQRTERGDSAVYLCASSSTSGRTDTQYFGPGTRLTVL.

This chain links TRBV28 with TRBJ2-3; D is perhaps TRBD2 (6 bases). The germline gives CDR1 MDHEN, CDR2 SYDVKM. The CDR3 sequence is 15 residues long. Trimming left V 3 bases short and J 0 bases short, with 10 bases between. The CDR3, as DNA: TGTGCCAGCAGTTTCGCCGGGACTAGCACAGATACGCAGTATTTT. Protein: CASSFAGTSTDTQYF.

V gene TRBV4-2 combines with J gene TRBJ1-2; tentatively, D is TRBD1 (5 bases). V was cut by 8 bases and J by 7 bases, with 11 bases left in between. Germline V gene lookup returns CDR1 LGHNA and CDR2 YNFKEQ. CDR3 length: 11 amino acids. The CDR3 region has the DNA TGTGCCAGCGGGCAGGGATCTGGCTACACCTTC. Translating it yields CASGQGSGYTF.

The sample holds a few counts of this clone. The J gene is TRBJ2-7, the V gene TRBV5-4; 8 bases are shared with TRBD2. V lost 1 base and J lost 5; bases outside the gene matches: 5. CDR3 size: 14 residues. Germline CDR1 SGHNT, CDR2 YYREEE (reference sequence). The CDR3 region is CASSLRREANEQYF. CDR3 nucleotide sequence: TGTGCCAGCAGCTTGCGGCGGGAGGCGAACGAGCAGTACTTC.

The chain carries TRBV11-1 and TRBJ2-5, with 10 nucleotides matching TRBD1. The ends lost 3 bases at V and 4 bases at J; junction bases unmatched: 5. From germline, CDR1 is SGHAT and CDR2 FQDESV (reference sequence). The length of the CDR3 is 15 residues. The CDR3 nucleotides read TGTGCCAGCAGCTTGGACAGGACAGGGGGAGAGACCCAGTACTTC. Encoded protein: CASSLDRTGGETQYF.

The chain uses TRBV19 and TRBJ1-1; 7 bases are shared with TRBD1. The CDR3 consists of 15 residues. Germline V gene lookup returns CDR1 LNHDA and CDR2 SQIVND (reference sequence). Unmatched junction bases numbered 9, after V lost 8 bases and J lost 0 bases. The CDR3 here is CASSPPRGLNTEAFF. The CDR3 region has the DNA TGTGCCAGTTCACCTCCCAGGGGGTTGAACACTGAAGCTTTCTTT. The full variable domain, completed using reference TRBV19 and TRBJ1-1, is DGGITQSPKYLFRKEGQNVTLSCEQNLNHDAMYWYRQDPGQGLRLIYYSQIVNDFQKGDIAEGYSVSREKKESFPLTVTSAQKNPTAFYLCASSPPRGLNTEAFFGQGTRLTVV.

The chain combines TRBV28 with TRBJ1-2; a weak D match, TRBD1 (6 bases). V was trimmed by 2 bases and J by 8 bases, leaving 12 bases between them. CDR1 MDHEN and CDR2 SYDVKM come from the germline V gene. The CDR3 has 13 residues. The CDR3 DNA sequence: TGTGCCAGCAGTTTAAATACAGGGTTCGGCTACACCTTC. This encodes CASSLNTGFGYTF.

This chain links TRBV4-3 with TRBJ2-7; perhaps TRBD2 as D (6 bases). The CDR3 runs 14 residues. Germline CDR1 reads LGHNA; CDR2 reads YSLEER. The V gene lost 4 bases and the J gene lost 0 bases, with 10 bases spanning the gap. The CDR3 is CASSPGGTSYEQYF. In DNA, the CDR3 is TGCGCCAGCAGCCCCGGCGGGACCTCCTACGAGCAGTACTTC.

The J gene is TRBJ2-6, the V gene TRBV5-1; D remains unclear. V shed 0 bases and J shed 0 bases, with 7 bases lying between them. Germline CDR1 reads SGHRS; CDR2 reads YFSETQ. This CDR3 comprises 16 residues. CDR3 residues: CASSLGGVSGANVLTF. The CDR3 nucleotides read TGCGCCAGCAGCTTGGGAGGAGTCTCTGGGGCCAACGTCCTGACTTTC. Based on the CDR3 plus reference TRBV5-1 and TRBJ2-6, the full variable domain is KAGVTQTPRYLIKTRGQQVTLSCSPISGHRSVSWYQQTPGQGLQFLFEYFSETQRNKGNFPGRFSGRQFSNSRSEMNVSTLELGDSALYLCASSLGGVSGANVLTFGAGSRLTVL.

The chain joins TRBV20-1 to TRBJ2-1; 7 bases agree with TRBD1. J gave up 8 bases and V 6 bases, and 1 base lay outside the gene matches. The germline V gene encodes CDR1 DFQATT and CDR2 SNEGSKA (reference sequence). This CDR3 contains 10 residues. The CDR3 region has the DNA TGCAGTGCCAGGGGGTATGAGCAGTTCTTC. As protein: CSARGYEQFF.

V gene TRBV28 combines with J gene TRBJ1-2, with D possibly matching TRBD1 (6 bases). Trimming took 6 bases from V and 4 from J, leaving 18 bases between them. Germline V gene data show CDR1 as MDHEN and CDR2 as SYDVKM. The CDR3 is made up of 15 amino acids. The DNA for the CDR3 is TGTGCCAGCAGCTCCTGGGGGGGGCCCCCCTATGGCTACACCTTC. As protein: CASSSWGGPPYGYTF.

This CDR3 is CAISENRAGNQPQHF. CDR3 nucleotide sequence: TGTGCCATCAGTGAGAACAGGGCCGGCAATCAGCCCCAGCATTTT. This sequence joins TRBV10-3 and TRBJ1-5, with D possibly being TRBD1 (6 bases). Trimming took off 2 bases at V and 2 bases at J, with 10 bases between the two ends. Germline lookup yields CDR1 ENHRY and CDR2 SYGVKD. The CDR3 is 15 amino acids.

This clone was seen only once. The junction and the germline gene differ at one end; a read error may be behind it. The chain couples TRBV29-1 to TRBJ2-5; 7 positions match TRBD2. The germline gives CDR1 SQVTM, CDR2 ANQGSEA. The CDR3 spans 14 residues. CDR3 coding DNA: TGCAGTGTTGGAGGCGGGAGCGGAGGAGAGACCCAGTACTTC. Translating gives CSVGGGSGGETQYF. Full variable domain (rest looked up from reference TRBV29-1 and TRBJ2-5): SAVISQKPSRDICQRGTSLTIQCQVDSQVTMMFWYRQQPGQSLTLIATANQGSEATYESGFVIDKFPISRPNLTFSTLTVSNMSPEDSSIYLCSVGGGSGGETQYFGPGTRLLVL.

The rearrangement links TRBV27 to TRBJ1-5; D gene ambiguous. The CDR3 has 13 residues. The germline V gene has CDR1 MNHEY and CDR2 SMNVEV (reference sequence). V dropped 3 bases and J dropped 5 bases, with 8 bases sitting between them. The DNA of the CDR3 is TGTGCCAGCAGTTTGAATAGATATCAGCCCCAGCATTTT. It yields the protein CASSLNRYQPQHF.

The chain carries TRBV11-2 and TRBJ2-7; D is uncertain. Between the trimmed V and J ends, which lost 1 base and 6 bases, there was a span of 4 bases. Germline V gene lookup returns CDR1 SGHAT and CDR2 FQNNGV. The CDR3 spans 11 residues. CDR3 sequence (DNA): TGTGCCAGCAGCTTAGCTCTCGAGCAGTACTTC. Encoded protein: CASSLALEQYF.

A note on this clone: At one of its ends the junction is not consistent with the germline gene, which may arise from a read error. DNA for the CDR3: TGTGCCAGCAGCGACGACAGTGGCACGTTGCATTTT. As protein: CASSDDSGTLHF. The chain joins TRBV9 to TRBJ2-3; D possibly corresponds to TRBD1 (5 bases). CDR1 is SGDLS, CDR2 YYNGEE, per germline. This CDR3 comprises 12 residues.

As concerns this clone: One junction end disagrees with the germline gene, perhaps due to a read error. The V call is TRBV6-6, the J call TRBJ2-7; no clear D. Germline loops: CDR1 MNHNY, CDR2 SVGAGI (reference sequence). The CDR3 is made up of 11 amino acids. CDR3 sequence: CASSYYYGQYF. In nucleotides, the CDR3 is TGTGCCAGCAGTTACTACTACGGGCAGTACTTC.

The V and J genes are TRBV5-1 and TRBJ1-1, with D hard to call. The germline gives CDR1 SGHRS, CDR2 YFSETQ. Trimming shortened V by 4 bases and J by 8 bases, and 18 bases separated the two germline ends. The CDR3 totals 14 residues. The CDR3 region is CASSDNRWPREAFF. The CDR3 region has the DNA TGCGCCAGCAGCGATAATCGGTGGCCCAGGGAAGCTTTCTTT.

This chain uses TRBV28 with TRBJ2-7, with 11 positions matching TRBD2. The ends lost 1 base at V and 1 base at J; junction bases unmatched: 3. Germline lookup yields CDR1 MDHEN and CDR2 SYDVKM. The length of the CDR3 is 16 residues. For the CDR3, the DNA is TGTGCCAGCAGTTTATCTGGGACTAGCGGATCCTACGAGCAGTACTTC. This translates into CASSLSGTSGSYEQYF.

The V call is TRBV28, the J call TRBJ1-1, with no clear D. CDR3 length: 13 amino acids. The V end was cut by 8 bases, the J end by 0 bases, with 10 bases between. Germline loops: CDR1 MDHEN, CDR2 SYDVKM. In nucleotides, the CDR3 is TGTGCCAGCGCCGGGGAACTGAACACTGAAGCTTTCTTT. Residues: CASAGELNTEAFF.

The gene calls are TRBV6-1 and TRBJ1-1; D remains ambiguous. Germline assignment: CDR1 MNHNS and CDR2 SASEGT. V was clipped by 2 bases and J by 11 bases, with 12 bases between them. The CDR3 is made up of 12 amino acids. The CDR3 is CASSELGFGAFF. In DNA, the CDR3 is TGTGCCAGCAGTGAATTGGGCTTTGGGGCTTTCTTT.